This T cell receptor beta chain is from a study of cytomegalovirus exposure and HLA in healthy donors. Findings of the study overall: In a later analysis, the majority of CMV-associated beta chains seemingly showed HLA restriction.

V gave up 2 bases and J gave up 7 bases, with 15 bases separating them. CDR3 length equals 14 residues. CDR1 and CDR2 from the germline V gene are GTSNPN and SVGIG (reference sequence). The donors, nominally healthy at sampling, likely had unrecorded immune exposures. PCR involved 60 Vbeta and 13 Jbeta primers. The protocol was immunoSEQ multiplex PCR, while the TCRdb copy is restricted to in-frame clones and leaves out a portion. This sample's table reports about 64,000 clones. Regarding this clone: The antigen remains undetermined.

Sequenced input: PBMCs. This clonotype originated in a woman aged 18-35 years in good health and CMV-seronegative. The chain is built from TRBV30 and TRBJ2-1; the D gene is possibly TRBD1 (8 bases). This chain's CDR3 is CAWSYRGGGNEQFF. The CDR3 bases are TGTGCCTGGAGTTACAGGGGGGGAGGGAATGAGCAGTTCTTC. Drawing the rest from reference TRBV30 and TRBJ2-1, the complete variable domain is SQTIHQWPATLVQPVGSPLSLECTVEGTSNPNLYWYRQAAGRGLQLLFYSVGIGQISSEVPQNLSASRPQDRQFILSSKKLLLSDSGFYLCAWSYRGGGNEQFFGPGTRLTVL.